One and the same sample provided the 18 T cell receptor beta chains below, sequenced in a study of blood T cells in healthy people across ages. It was with a sample-barcoded 5' primer and a J-beta primer mix that a second PCR of about 7 to 12 cycles was run. In TCRdb, the 5' RACE reads were re-called with MiXCR into one record per CDR3 protein. The top ten hold 6.5% to 8.5% of the sample, which has about 1.4 million distinct CDR3 sequences, around 59% seen once. The sample taken for sequencing was blood. The receptors come from a man aged 18-30 years in good health.

The CDR3 sequence is CASRHRDSYGYTF. The DNA for the CDR3 is TGTGCCAGCAGGCACCGGGACAGCTATGGCTACACCTTC. The V and J genes are TRBV3-1 and TRBJ1-2, with 7 bases that match TRBD1. This CDR3 region has 13 residues. V was clipped by 6 bases and J by 4 bases; unmatched bases: 5. Germline V CDR1 and CDR2: LGHDT, YNNKEL (reference sequence).

The J gene is TRBJ2-3, the V gene TRBV29-1; TRBD2 matches 12 bases. The junction had 4 bases not matched to a gene; V was cut back by 4 bases and J by 2 bases. Per the germline V gene, CDR1 is SQVTM and CDR2 is ANQGSEA. The CDR3 has 15 amino acids. The CDR3 region is CSVAGTSGPTDTQYF. The CDR3 DNA follows: TGCAGCGTTGCCGGGACTAGCGGGCCCACAGATACGCAGTATTTT.

The chain combines TRBV6-1 with TRBJ2-5, with 9 bases that match TRBD2. This CDR3 is 18 amino acids long. From germline, CDR1 is MNHNS and CDR2 SASEGT. J gave up 2 bases and V 7 bases, and 17 bases lay outside the gene matches. The CDR3 bases are TGTGCCAGCACACTAGCCGAGCGGGGGGACCTCGGACAAGAGACCCAGTACTTC. This codes for CASTLAERGDLGQETQYF.

This clonotype was seen only a few times. The chain joins TRBV4-1 to TRBJ2-1; D gene unclear. The germline CDR1 and CDR2 sequences are MGHRA and YSYEKL. V lost 4 bases, J lost 6 bases, and 7 bases lay in between. The CDR3 length is 12 residues. DNA for the CDR3: TGCGCCAGCAGCCCAGTTAGCAATGAGCAGTTCTTC. The encoded protein is CASSPVSNEQFF.

This clonotype was seen more than once but under ten times. The chain uses TRBV5-1 and TRBJ2-2; no clear D. V was shortened by 5 bases and J by 3 bases, with 5 bases between the two germline ends. Per the germline V gene, CDR1 is SGHRS and CDR2 is YFSETQ. The CDR3 covers 12 residues. CDR3: CASRGHTGELFF. The CDR3 DNA follows: TGCGCCAGCAGAGGTCACACCGGGGAGCTGTTTTTT. The entire variable domain, with the rest obtained from reference TRBV5-1 and TRBJ2-2, is as follows: KAGVTQTPRYLIKTRGQQVTLSCSPISGHRSVSWYQQTPGQGLQFLFEYFSETQRNKGNFPGRFSGRQFSNSRSEMNVSTLELGDSALYLCASRGHTGELFFGEGSRLTVL.

V is TRBV29-1 and J is TRBJ2-3; D is unresolved. The CDR3 runs to 14 residues. V lost 7 bases to trimming and J lost 1 base, with 15 bases between them. Germline V gives CDR1 SQVTM, CDR2 ANQGSEA. The CDR3 protein is CSAPFGMGTDTQYF. The CDR3 nucleotides are TGCAGCGCTCCCTTCGGAATGGGCACAGATACGCAGTATTTT.

The chain uses TRBV11-2 and TRBJ2-7; 7 bases fit TRBD1. Losses at the gene ends were 7 bases for V and 7 bases for J; bases not matched to a gene: 7. Looked up from germline, CDR1 is SGHAT and CDR2 is FQNNGV. The CDR3 consists of 12 residues. Here the CDR3 DNA reads TGTGCCAGCAACGGACAGGCCCGGGAGCAGTACTTC. It encodes CASNGQAREQYF.

This clonotype was counted ten times or more. The genes are TRBV11-2 and TRBJ2-3; TRBD1 matches at 8 bases. This CDR3 spans 14 amino acids. In germline, CDR1 is SGHAT, CDR2 FQNNGV. V lost 5 bases and J lost 2; bases outside the gene matches: 3. The CDR3 loop reads CASSDRGLTDTQYF. As DNA, the CDR3 is TGTGCCAGCAGCGACAGGGGTCTCACAGATACGCAGTATTTT.

The V gene is TRBV20-1, the J gene TRBJ2-7; D is undetermined. The J call may be mistaken, given a closer DNA end match to TRBJ2-5. Germline values: CDR1 DFQATT, CDR2 SNEGSKA (reference sequence). The CDR3 loop spans 13 amino acids. The CDR3 nucleotides read TGCAGTGCTAGAGTATGGGGTCGGGAGACCCAGTACTTC. This sequence encodes CSARVWGRETQYF.

The rearrangement uses TRBV6-6 and TRBJ2-3; 7 bases agree with TRBD1. The CDR3 sequence is 14 residues long. The junction had 5 bases not matched to a gene; V was cut back by 5 bases and J by 3 bases. CDR1 and CDR2 from the germline V gene are MNHNY and SVGAGI (reference sequence). The CDR3: CASSDDRETDTQYF. The CDR3 bases are TGTGCCAGCAGTGACGACAGGGAGACAGATACGCAGTATTTT.

This chain connects TRBV28 to TRBJ1-4; D unclear. The CDR3 is made up of 17 amino acids. CDR1 is MDHEN and CDR2 is SYDVKM in the germline V gene. Trimming took 1 base from V and 4 from J, leaving 16 bases between them. In DNA form, the CDR3 reads TGTGCCAGCAGTTTATATCCCTGGACCGCCTTTAATGAAAAACTGTTTTTT. Translated, it gives CASSLYPWTAFNEKLFF.

The chain combines TRBV4-1 with TRBJ2-7; no definite D call. The CDR3 runs to 16 residues. CDR1 is MGHRA and CDR2 is YSYEKL in the germline V gene. The V and J ends lost 0 bases and 3 bases respectively, with 15 bases between them. The DNA of the CDR3 is TGCGCCAGCAGCCAAGAACACGGGCTGAAGATCTACGAGCAGTACTTC. This encodes CASSQEHGLKIYEQYF.

This clonotype came up once. The chain recombines TRBV29-1 with TRBJ2-1, with 8 positions matching TRBD2. CDR1 is SQVTM, CDR2 ANQGSEA, per germline. The CDR3 length is 12 residues. V shed 7 bases and J 6 bases; nucleotides not matched to a gene: 5. The CDR3 sequence: CSAGLAVNEQFF. Written as DNA, the CDR3 is TGCAGCGCTGGACTAGCAGTCAATGAGCAGTTCTTC.

A few counts support this clonotype. The rearrangement links TRBV12-3 or TRBV12-4 to TRBJ2-1, with D perhaps given as TRBD1 or TRBD2 (5 bases each). CDR3 size: 12 residues. V lost 5 bases to trimming and J lost 14 bases, with 16 bases between them. The CDR3 sequence: CASSQQTEAEFF. CDR3 in DNA: TGTGCCAGCAGTCAACAGACAGAAGCGGAGTTCTTC.

This chain joins TRBV6-1 and TRBJ1-2, with D possibly TRBD1 on 6 matching bases. The germline V and J ends were trimmed by 1 base and 4 bases, with 10 bases remaining between them. The V gene's germline CDR1 is MNHNS and CDR2 SASEGT. The length of the CDR3 is 14 residues. CDR3 sequence: CASSEDTGSYGYTF. The CDR3 nucleotides read TGTGCCAGCAGTGAAGATACAGGGAGCTATGGCTACACCTTC.

The V call is TRBV10-3, the J call TRBJ1-1; D uncertain. The CDR3 spans 14 residues. The germline CDR1 and CDR2 sequences are ENHRY and SYGVKD. V dropped 0 bases and J dropped 1 base, with 6 bases sitting between them. The CDR3 spells CAISESPKNTEAFF. The CDR3 DNA reads as TGTGCCATCAGTGAGTCTCCTAAGAACACTGAAGCTTTCTTT.

CDR3 sequence reads: CASSMTGSYGYTF. The CDR3 coding sequence is TGTGCCAGCAGTATGACAGGGTCCTATGGCTACACCTTC. This chain uses TRBV27 with TRBJ1-2; 7 nucleotides line up with TRBD1. Trimming at V came to 5 bases and at J to 4 bases, leaving 4 bases not matched to a gene. CDR1 and CDR2 (germline): MNHEY, SMNVEV (reference sequence). This CDR3 has 13 residues.

This clonotype has more than one count but fewer than ten. The chain joins TRBV29-1 to TRBJ2-7; TRBD1 matches 7 bases. The CDR3 spans 15 residues. V lost 4 bases and J lost 2; bases outside the gene matches: 11. The germline V gene has CDR1 SQVTM and CDR2 ANQGSEA. The DNA of the CDR3 is TGCAGCGTTGCAGGAACAGGGGCCTTTACCTACGAGCAGTACTTC. Residues: CSVAGTGAFTYEQYF.